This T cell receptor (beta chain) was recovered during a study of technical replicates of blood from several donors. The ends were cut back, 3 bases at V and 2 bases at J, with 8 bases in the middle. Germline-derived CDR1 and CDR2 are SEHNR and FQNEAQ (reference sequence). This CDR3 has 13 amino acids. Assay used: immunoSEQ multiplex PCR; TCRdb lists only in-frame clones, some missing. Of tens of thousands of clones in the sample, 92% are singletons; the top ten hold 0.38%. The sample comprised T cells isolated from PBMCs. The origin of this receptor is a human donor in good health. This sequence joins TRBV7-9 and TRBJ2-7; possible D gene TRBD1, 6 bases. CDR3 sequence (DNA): TGTGCCAGCAGCTTTACAGGGACCTACGAGCAGTACTTC. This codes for CASSFTGTYEQYF. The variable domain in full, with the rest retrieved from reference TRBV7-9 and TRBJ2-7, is DTGVSQNPRHKITKRGQNVTFRCDPISEHNRLYWYRQTLGQGPEFLTYFQNEAQLEKSRLLSDRFSAERPKGSFSTLEIQRTEQGDSAMYLCASSFTGTYEQYFGPGTRLTVT.